This TCR beta chain derives from a study of blood T cell repertoires in COVID-19. For the study at large: Collection of acute and convalescent COVID-19 samples took place in the United States, Italy and Spain.

Only in-frame clones appear in the TCRdb table, and some are missing; sequencing was by immunoSEQ multiplex PCR. The sample records about 200,000 clones, around three quarters being singletons. J lost 5 bases, V lost 1 base, and 6 bases had no gene match. Per the germline V gene, CDR1 is MGHRA and CDR2 is YSYEKL. The CDR3 spans 16 residues. This clonotype was obtained from an older woman with acute or convalescent COVID-19. V and J are TRBV4-1 and TRBJ2-5; 11 bases are shared with TRBD2. The sample was peripheral blood. DNA of the CDR3: TGCGCCAGCAGCCAAGGTAGCGGGAGGGCTTGGGAGACCCAGTACTTC. This translates into CASSQGSGRAWETQYF.